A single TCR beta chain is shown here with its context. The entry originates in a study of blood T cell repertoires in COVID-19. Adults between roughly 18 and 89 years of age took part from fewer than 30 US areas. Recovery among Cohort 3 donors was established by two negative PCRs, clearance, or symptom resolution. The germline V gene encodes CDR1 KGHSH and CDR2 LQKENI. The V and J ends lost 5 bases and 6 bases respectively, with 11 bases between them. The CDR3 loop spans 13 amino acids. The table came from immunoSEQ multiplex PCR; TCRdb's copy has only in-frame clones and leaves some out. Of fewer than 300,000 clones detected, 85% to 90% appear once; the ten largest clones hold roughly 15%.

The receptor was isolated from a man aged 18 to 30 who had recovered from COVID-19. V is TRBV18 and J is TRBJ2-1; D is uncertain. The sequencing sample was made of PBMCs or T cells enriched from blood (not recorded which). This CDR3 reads CASSNSPGNEQFF. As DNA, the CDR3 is TGTGCCAGCTCAAACTCCCCGGGCAATGAGCAGTTCTTC.